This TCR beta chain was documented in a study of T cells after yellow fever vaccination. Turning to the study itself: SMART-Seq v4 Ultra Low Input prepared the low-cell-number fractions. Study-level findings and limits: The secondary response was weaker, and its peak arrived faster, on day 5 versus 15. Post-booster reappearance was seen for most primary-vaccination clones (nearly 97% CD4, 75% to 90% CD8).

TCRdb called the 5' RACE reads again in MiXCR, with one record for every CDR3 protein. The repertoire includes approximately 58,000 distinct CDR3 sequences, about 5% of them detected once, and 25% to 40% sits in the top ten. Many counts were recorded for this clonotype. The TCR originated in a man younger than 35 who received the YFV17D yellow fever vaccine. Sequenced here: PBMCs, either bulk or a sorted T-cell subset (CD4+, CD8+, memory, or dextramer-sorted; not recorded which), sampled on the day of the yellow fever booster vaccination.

The CDR3 spells CASSQGGAGWTEAFF. In nucleotides, the CDR3 is TGCGCCAGCAGCCAAGGAGGGGCAGGGTGGACTGAAGCTTTCTTT. The chain links TRBV4-1 to TRBJ1-1, with D possibly matching TRBD1 (5 bases). CDR3 length equals 15 residues. Trimming cost V 1 base and J 5 bases, with 14 bases left between them. Germline assignment: CDR1 MGHRA and CDR2 YSYEKL.